This T cell receptor beta chain was sequenced in a study of post-analysis software for immune sequencing data. General study results and limits: Same-batch preparations were strongly co-clustered by F measure. TRBV5-6, TRBV5-1 and TRBV20-1 belonged to a set of roughly 5 TRBV segments that were more frequent in patients than controls.

Of note for this clonotype: The antigen is unknown.

With 1 base removed from V and 2 bases from J, the gap between germline ends came to 6 bases. The CDR3 is made up of 13 amino acids. Germline V CDR1 and CDR2: SGHVS, FQNEAQ. The TCR beta cDNA libraries carried unique molecular identifiers. Roughly 500,000 cDNA molecules were obtained per 1 to 10 million input T cells. TCRdb recomputed calls from the PCR reads with MiXCR, one row per CDR3 protein. This table holds 380,000 or so distinct CDR3 sequences, about a third found once. The chain has TRBV7-8 and TRBJ2-7; D not certain. This TCR was sampled from a girl between 5 and 17 years old with multiple sclerosis. Sample: blood. The CDR3 sequence is CASSLEAAYEQYF. CDR3 coding DNA: TGTGCCAGCAGCTTAGAGGCAGCCTACGAGCAGTACTTC.